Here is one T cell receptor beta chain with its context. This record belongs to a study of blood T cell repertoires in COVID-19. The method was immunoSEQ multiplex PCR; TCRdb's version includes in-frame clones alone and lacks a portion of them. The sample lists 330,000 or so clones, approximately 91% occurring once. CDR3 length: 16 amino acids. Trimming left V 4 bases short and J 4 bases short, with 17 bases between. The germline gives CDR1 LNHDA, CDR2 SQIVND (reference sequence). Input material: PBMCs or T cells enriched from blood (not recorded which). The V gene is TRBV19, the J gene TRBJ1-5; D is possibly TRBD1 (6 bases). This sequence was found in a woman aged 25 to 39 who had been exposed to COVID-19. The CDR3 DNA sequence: TGTGCCAGTAGTAGAGGCCCTCTGGACAGTAATCAGCCCCAGCATTTT. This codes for CASSRGPLDSNQPQHF.